Sequencing of this T cell receptor beta chain was carried out in a study of blood T cell repertoires in COVID-19. The germline gives CDR1 LNHDA, CDR2 SQIVND (reference sequence). V dropped 8 bases and J dropped 7 bases, with 21 bases sitting between them. This CDR3 comprises 15 residues. Using immunoSEQ multiplex PCR, the repertoire was profiled, and TCRdb retains in-frame clones only, with some absent. The sample has some 150,000 clones, about 80% seen once; the top ten hold approximately 2.9%. The rearrangement joins TRBV19 to TRBJ2-1; maybe TRBD1 (6 bases). Sequenced material: peripheral blood. The TCR was taken from a woman older than 75 with acute or convalescent COVID-19. CDR3 sequence reads: CASLDDRPGRNEQFF. The DNA of the CDR3 is TGTGCCAGTCTCGACGACAGGCCCGGAAGGAATGAGCAGTTCTTC.